These 23 T cell receptor beta chains were all obtained from the same sample, sequenced in a study of CD8 T cells in ankylosing spondylitis. Notes on the study in general: Apparently characteristic of ankylosing spondylitis blood was a TCR beta motif (under ten highly homologous variants).

These receptors' targets are unknown. TCRdb independently ran MiXCR on the 5' RACE reads; one entry per CDR3 protein. The sample holds around 890,000 distinct CDR3 sequences, around 11% seen once. Sequenced sample: blood, either unsorted or a sorted T cell fraction (not recorded which). The receptors were gathered from a male donor with ankylosing spondylitis.

This chain uses TRBV20-1 with TRBJ2-7, with 9 nucleotides matching TRBD2. Germline V lookup: CDR1 DFQATT, CDR2 SNEGSKA (reference sequence). This CDR3 comprises 17 residues. The CDR3 sequence: CSPRGSAGGPSSYEQYF. As DNA, the CDR3 is TGCTCCCCGAGAGGCAGTGCGGGAGGGCCGAGCTCCTACGAGCAGTACTTC.

The V and J genes are TRBV29-1 and TRBJ1-1; 9 bases align to TRBD1. This CDR3 region has 14 residues. Germline V gives CDR1 SQVTM, CDR2 ANQGSEA. Trimming took 7 bases from V and 4 from J; bases not matched to a gene: 10. CDR3 nucleotide sequence: TGCAGCGCCGGACAGGGGCCTCTGGGCACTGAAGCTTTCTTT. It is translated as CSAGQGPLGTEAFF.

This clonotype showed up just a few times. The genes are TRBV24-1 and TRBJ1-2, with 10 bases identical to TRBD1. Germline loops: CDR1 KGHDR, CDR2 SFDVKD. The CDR3 sequence is 16 residues long. With V trimmed by 2 bases and J by 7 bases, 9 bases remained unmatched. The CDR3 DNA sequence: TGTGCCACCAGTGATTACGGGACAGGGGACGGTAGTGGCTACACCTTC. Translated: CATSDYGTGDGSGYTF.

V and J are TRBV5-1 and TRBJ2-1; 8 positions agree with TRBD1. The J segment lost 3 bases and the V segment lost 3 bases, leaving 8 bases of the junction unmatched. CDR1 is SGHRS and CDR2 is YFSETQ in the germline V gene. The CDR3 is 16 residues long. CDR3 sequence (DNA): TGCGCCAGCAGCTCTCGGGGACAGGTGAACTACAATGAGCAGTTCTTC. It specifies CASSSRGQVNYNEQFF. Together with reference TRBV5-1 and TRBJ2-1, the CDR3 gives the full variable domain: KAGVTQTPRYLIKTRGQQVTLSCSPISGHRSVSWYQQTPGQGLQFLFEYFSETQRNKGNFPGRFSGRQFSNSRSEMNVSTLELGDSALYLCASSSRGQVNYNEQFFGPGTRLTVL.

The chain uses TRBV2 and TRBJ2-2; unclear D gene. CDR3 size: 13 residues. V lost 6 bases and J 4 bases, leaving 9 bases between the germline ends. The germline CDR1 and CDR2 sequences are SNHLY and FYNNEI. CDR3: CASRVDGTGELFF. CDR3 nucleotide sequence: TGTGCCAGCAGGGTTGATGGCACCGGGGAGCTGTTTTTT. The entire variable domain, with the rest obtained from reference TRBV2 and TRBJ2-2, is as follows: EPEVTQTPSHQVTQMGQEVILRCVPISNHLYFYWYRQILGQKVEFLVSFYNNEISEKSEIFDDQFSVERPDGSNFTLKIRSTKLEDSAMYFCASRVDGTGELFFGEGSRLTVL.

This clonotype has at least ten counts. Relative to the germline gene, one junction end is altered; a read error may explain this. This rearrangement joins TRBV5-1 to TRBJ2-7; D remains ambiguous. Germline V gene sequence: CDR1 SGHRS, CDR2 YFSETQ. CDR3 length equals 12 residues. CDR3 in amino acids: CASSLGQYEQYF. The CDR3 coding sequence is TGTGCCAGCAGCTTGGGTCAATACGAGCAGTACTTC.

The V call is TRBV4-3, the J call TRBJ1-1, with TRBD1 identical over 7 bases. This CDR3 is 15 amino acids long. V was pared by 0 bases and J by 1 base, with 2 bases of the junction left unmatched. The V gene's germline CDR1 is LGHNA and CDR2 YSLEER. The CDR3 reads CASSQEAGGNTEAFF. CDR3 DNA sequence: TGCGCCAGCAGCCAAGAAGCAGGGGGGAACACTGAAGCTTTCTTT.

The CDR3 DNA reads as TGCAGTGGCAGGGTTATGAGCACAGATACGCAGTATTTT. Translation gives CSGRVMSTDTQYF. V gene TRBV20-1 combines with J gene TRBJ2-3; maybe TRBD1 (5 bases). Per the germline V gene, CDR1 is DFQATT and CDR2 is SNEGSKA (reference sequence). The CDR3 runs to 13 residues. V lost 7 bases, J lost 0 bases, and 11 bases lay in between.

V is TRBV5-6 and J is TRBJ2-1; tentatively, D is TRBD2 (5 bases). Germline values: CDR1 SGHDT, CDR2 YYEEEE. The V end lost 3 bases, the J end lost 7 bases, and 14 bases lay between the germline ends. CDR3 length: 14 amino acids. The CDR3 sequence: CASSWTARGNEQFF. DNA of the CDR3: TGTGCCAGCAGCTGGACCGCTCGGGGAAATGAGCAGTTCTTC.

This clonotype was observed a few times. V gene TRBV5-1 combines with J gene TRBJ2-5; TRBD1 is a possible D gene (5 bases). Germline CDR1 and CDR2: SGHRS and YFSETQ. V gave up 1 base and J gave up 5 bases, with 9 bases separating them. The CDR3 covers 13 residues. The chain's CDR3 is CASSLNRMETQYF. The CDR3 region has the DNA TGCGCCAGCAGCTTGAACAGGATGGAGACCCAGTACTTC.

This clonotype was counted many times. The gene calls are TRBV12-3 or TRBV12-4 and TRBJ1-1; perhaps TRBD1 as D (6 bases). The CDR3 covers 14 residues. V was pared by 6 bases and J by 5 bases, with 16 bases between. The CDR3 DNA reads as TGTGCCAGCAGGTACAGGGAAGGAGAAACTGAAGCTTTCTTT. It specifies CASRYREGETEAFF.

This clonotype was counted at least ten times. The chain is built from TRBV27 and TRBJ1-2; D is possibly TRBD1 (5 bases). CDR1 is MNHEY, CDR2 SMNVEV, per germline (reference sequence). CDR3 length: 13 residues. The V gene lost 10 bases and the J gene lost 3 bases, with 15 bases spanning the gap. The CDR3 DNA sequence: TGTGCCACCGGGACCAGGGAGGACTATGGCTACACCTTC. Translation: CATGTREDYGYTF.

This clonotype was detected a few times. The V and J genes are TRBV7-9 and TRBJ2-7; TRBD1 is a possible D gene (6 bases). The CDR3 has 14 amino acids. The ends were cut back, 6 bases at V and 7 bases at J, with 19 bases in the middle. CDR1 and CDR2 (germline): SEHNR, FQNEAQ (reference sequence). The CDR3 bases are TGTGCCAGCAGGCCCTCGGGACACCTAATAGAGCAGTACTTC. This translates into CASRPSGHLIEQYF.

There are many counts of this clonotype. The J gene is TRBJ2-2, the V gene TRBV5-1; tentatively, D is TRBD1 (6 bases). The length of the CDR3 is 14 residues. Trimming removed 4 bases from V and 6 bases from J, with 13 bases in between. Per germline, CDR1 SGHRS and CDR2 YFSETQ. CDR3 sequence reads: CASSPTGTPGELFF. The CDR3 DNA follows: TGCGCCAGCAGCCCAACAGGGACCCCCGGGGAGCTGTTTTTT.

This sequence joins TRBV20-1 and TRBJ1-5; no reliable D call. The germline V gene has CDR1 DFQATT and CDR2 SNEGSKA (reference sequence). The CDR3 runs to 13 residues. Trimming left V 1 base short and J 3 bases short, with 7 bases between. The CDR3 region is CSARGQFNQPQHF. Here the CDR3 DNA reads TGCAGTGCTAGAGGTCAGTTCAATCAGCCCCAGCATTTT.

In its sample, this clonotype was seen a few times. The chain couples TRBV11-2 to TRBJ2-5; tentatively, D is TRBD2 (6 bases). Germline V gene sequence: CDR1 SGHAT, CDR2 FQNNGV. The CDR3 spans 14 residues. Trimming left V 1 base short and J 5 bases short, with 11 bases between. For the CDR3, the DNA is TGTGCCAGCAGCTTAGGGAGGGCCCGGGAGACCCAGTACTTC. It is translated as CASSLGRARETQYF.

The J gene is TRBJ2-7, the V gene TRBV5-1, with TRBD2 matching over 12 bases. This CDR3 is 15 amino acids long. The junction had 8 bases not matched to a gene; V was cut back by 4 bases and J by 6 bases. Germline CDR1 reads SGHRS; CDR2 reads YFSETQ. The CDR3 region is CASSMSSGRATEQYF. In DNA form, the CDR3 reads TGCGCCAGCAGCATGTCTAGCGGGAGGGCCACCGAGCAGTACTTC.

The chain links TRBV20-1 to TRBJ1-6; 7 nucleotides line up with TRBD1. CDR1 and CDR2 (germline): DFQATT, SNEGSKA (reference sequence). V trimming: 0 bases; J trimming: 8 bases; junction bases outside the gene matches: 4. The length of the CDR3 is 14 residues. In nucleotides, the CDR3 is TGCAGTGCTAGAGATCCCCAGGGGGATTCACCCCTCCACTTT. It is translated as CSARDPQGDSPLHF.

This clonotype has only one observation. V and J are TRBV11-2 and TRBJ2-6; 8 positions agree with TRBD2. From germline, CDR1 is SGHAT and CDR2 FQNNGV. The CDR3 sequence is 21 residues long. V shed 2 bases and J 0 bases; nucleotides not matched to a gene: 15. CDR3 nucleotides: TGTGCCAGCAGCTTACTGGGATTAGCGGGGAGGATGACCTCTGGGGCCAACGTCCTGACTTTC. Amino acids: CASSLLGLAGRMTSGANVLTF.

As DNA, the CDR3 is TGTGCCAGCAGAAGTGACAGGTCTGGAAACACCATATATTTT. Encoded protein: CASRSDRSGNTIYF. The chain employs TRBV7-2 and TRBJ1-3; tentative D call: TRBD1 (6 bases). This CDR3 region has 14 residues. Germline V gene sequence: CDR1 SGHTA, CDR2 FQGNSA. V lost 6 bases, J lost 1 base, and 10 bases lay in between.

The V gene is TRBV6-1, the J gene TRBJ1-4; D possibly corresponds to TRBD1 (5 bases). There are 14 residues in the CDR3. Germline values: CDR1 MNHNS, CDR2 SASEGT. Trimming took 5 bases from V and 9 from J, leaving 16 bases between them. The CDR3 sequence is CASSPPGLMKKLFF. The CDR3 DNA follows: TGTGCCAGCAGTCCCCCGGGGCTAATGAAAAAACTGTTTTTT.

This clonotype was seen many times. The chain combines TRBV29-1 with TRBJ2-1, with a tentative D call TRBD2 (6 bases). Germline V gene lookup returns CDR1 SQVTM and CDR2 ANQGSEA. Trimming took 5 bases from V and 3 from J, leaving 11 bases between them. The CDR3 is made up of 13 amino acids. The CDR3 nucleotides are TGCAGCGTTCCGGGACTGTTCTACAATGAGCAGTTCTTC. Translating it yields CSVPGLFYNEQFF.

This clonotype showed up many times. The chain links TRBV5-5 to TRBJ2-7; 8 bases map to TRBD2. The CDR3 runs 14 residues. Germline V gene data show CDR1 as SGHKS and CDR2 as YYEKEE (reference sequence). V shed 1 base and J 2 bases; nucleotides not matched to a gene: 2. DNA for the CDR3: TGTGCCAGCAGCTTGACTAGCGGACCCTACGAGCAGTACTTC. It specifies CASSLTSGPYEQYF.